Following are 21 T cell receptor beta chains from one sample sequenced in a study of regulatory T cells in long-lasting Graves disease. Time point given: newly diagnosed GD, antithyroid drugs for less than 3 months. Extracted PBMC RNA gave rise to the TCR library. Sequencing libraries for TCR beta were prepared with iRepertoire HTBI primers and Arm-PCR of CDR3 regions. TCRdb reprocessed the multiplex PCR reads via MiXCR and lists one record per CDR3 protein. Here the sample spans 250,000 or so distinct CDR3 sequences, over 20% being singletons. Sequencing used peripheral blood mononuclear cells (PBMCs), obtained at new diagnosis, from a patient treated with antithyroid drugs. Receptors originate from a female donor with Graves disease.

A remark on this clonotype: A much larger clone lies one base from this, so it may be a read error. This sequence joins TRBV7-2 and TRBJ2-6; D is unclear. This CDR3 comprises 14 residues. V lost 3 bases to trimming and J lost 4 bases, with 7 bases between them. Germline V gene sequence: CDR1 SGHTA, CDR2 FQGNSA. The DNA for the CDR3 is TGTGCCAGCAGCTTCGAGGCCGGGGCCAACGTCCTGACTTTC. It specifies CASSFEAGANVLTF.

This clonotype was seen repeatedly, ten times or more. As DNA, the CDR3 is TGTGCCAGCAGCGACACGACGGGAGTCTACGAGCAGTACTTC. Residues: CASSDTTGVYEQYF. The V call is TRBV11-2, the J call TRBJ2-7, with a possible D match to TRBD2 (6 bases). Germline CDR1 and CDR2: SGHAT and FQNNGV. There are 14 residues in the CDR3. Trimming took off 5 bases at V and 3 bases at J, with 14 bases between the two ends.

This clonotype was detected many times. V usage is TRBV2 and J usage is TRBJ1-6; 7 nucleotides match TRBD1. The ends lost 0 bases at V and 9 bases at J; junction bases unmatched: 14. The CDR3 is 18 residues long. Germline CDR1 and CDR2: SNHLY and FYNNEI. CDR3 in amino acids: CASSEAPPRSGQISPLHF. The CDR3, as DNA: TGTGCCAGCAGTGAAGCTCCCCCGCGGTCGGGACAGATTTCACCCCTCCACTTT.

Comment on this clonotype: Given a much more abundant clone one base away, this may be a read error. The V and J genes are TRBV6-1 and TRBJ2-7; D is perhaps TRBD1 or TRBD2 (5 bases each). The length of the CDR3 is 15 residues. Germline assignment: CDR1 MNHNS and CDR2 SASEGT. DNA of the CDR3: TGTGCCGGCAGTGAAAACAAGGGGCGCACTAGAGAGCAGTACTTC. Protein: CAGSENKGRTREQYF.

In its sample, this clonotype was seen many times. V gene TRBV12-3 or TRBV12-4 combines with J gene TRBJ2-7, with D possibly TRBD1 on 6 matching bases. This CDR3 spans 14 amino acids. Trimming pared 1 base from V and 6 bases from J, leaving 13 bases between. Here the CDR3 DNA reads TGTGCCAGCAGTTTAGGCCAGGGGATGGGCGAGCAGTACTTC. As protein: CASSLGQGMGEQYF.

V usage is TRBV15 and J usage is TRBJ1-3; D remains unclear. Germline values: CDR1 LNHNV, CDR2 YYDKDF (reference sequence). The CDR3 is 16 amino acids. V was shortened by 0 bases and J by 0 bases, with 9 bases between the two germline ends. CDR3 nucleotide sequence: TGTGCCACCAGCAGAGAGGTGGCGAGCTCTGGAAACACCATATATTTT. It translates to CATSREVASSGNTIYF.

This clonotype showed up many times. The genes are TRBV5-5 and TRBJ2-2; D is perhaps TRBD1 or TRBD2 (5 bases each). The CDR3 has 14 amino acids. Germline CDR1 reads SGHKS; CDR2 reads YYEKEE (reference sequence). The ends were cut back, 4 bases at V and 5 bases at J, with 12 bases in the middle. CDR3 sequence reads: CASSIRGPTGELFF. DNA for the CDR3: TGTGCCAGCAGCATACGGGGACCGACCGGGGAGCTGTTTTTT.

The chain combines TRBV5-1 with TRBJ1-6, with TRBD1 identical over 10 bases. The trim removed 3 bases at V and 8 bases at J, leaving 8 bases unmatched. The length of the CDR3 is 16 residues. Germline V gene data show CDR1 as SGHRS and CDR2 as YFSETQ. For the CDR3, the DNA is TGCGCCAGCAGCTCAGCCCGGGACAGGGGTGATTCACCCCTCCACTTT. Its translation: CASSSARDRGDSPLHF.

The sample holds many counts of this clonotype. The chain links TRBV11-3 to TRBJ2-1; no definite D call. Looked up from germline, CDR1 is SGHNT and CDR2 is YENEEA. The V and J ends lost 5 bases and 4 bases respectively, with 21 bases between them. The CDR3 runs to 17 residues. CDR3: CASSPRLVGSPYNEQFF. Written as DNA, the CDR3 is TGTGCCAGCAGCCCCCGCCTCGTGGGAAGCCCATACAATGAGCAGTTCTTC.

Details on this clonotype: This may be a read error: a much more frequent sequence differs by one nucleotide. The rearrangement links TRBV3-1 to TRBJ1-1; possibly TRBD1 for D (5 bases). The V gene's germline CDR1 is LGHDT and CDR2 YNNKEL (reference sequence). The V end lost 4 bases, the J end lost 9 bases, and 21 bases lay between the germline ends. This CDR3 is built from 15 residues. The CDR3 region has the DNA TGTGCCAGCAGCCGAGAAAGAAGCGGGGCAGGGCAAGCTTTCTTT. Translated: CASSRERSGAGQAFF.

As regards this clonotype: A much larger clone sits a single nucleotide away, making a read error possible. The V gene is TRBV10-3, the J gene TRBJ1-6; D gene ambiguous. Germline values: CDR1 ENHRY, CDR2 SYGVKD. CDR3 length: 16 residues. CDR3 sequence (DNA): TGTGCCATCAGTAAGTCGTCGGCGGCCGACTGGTCACCCCTCCACTTT. Encoded protein: CAISKSSAADWSPLHF.

There are many counts of this clonotype. The chain has TRBV7-3 and TRBJ2-1; 11 bases are a match to TRBD2. The CDR3 runs to 16 residues. The V gene end was trimmed by 3 bases and the J gene end by 5 bases; junction bases not matched to a gene: 6. Looked up from germline, CDR1 is SGHTA and CDR2 is FQGTGA. CDR3 sequence: CASSFLAGGLNNEQFF. The CDR3 DNA is TGTGCCAGCAGCTTCTTAGCGGGGGGGCTTAACAATGAGCAGTTCTTC. Full variable domain (outside the CDR3, taken from reference TRBV7-3 and TRBJ2-1): GAGVSQTPSNKVTEKGKYVELRCDPISGHTALYWYRQSLGQGPEFLIYFQGTGAADDSGLPNDRFFAVRPEGSVSTLKIQRTERGDSAVYLCASSFLAGGLNNEQFFGPGTRLTVL.

This clonotype was counted many times. The chain couples TRBV7-7 to TRBJ2-7; D unresolved. The germline V gene has CDR1 SSHAT and CDR2 FNYEAQ (reference sequence). CDR3 length: 13 residues. V dropped 1 base and J dropped 5 bases, with 9 bases sitting between them. CDR3 coding DNA: TGTGCCAGCAGCTTAGGATATTGGGACGAGCAGTACTTC. As protein: CASSLGYWDEQYF.

This sequence joins TRBV7-3 and TRBJ1-3; D is perhaps TRBD1 (5 bases). CDR1 and CDR2 from the germline V gene are SGHTA and FQGTGA. The CDR3 sequence is 16 residues long. Trimming shortened V by 8 bases and J by 0 bases, and 17 bases separated the two germline ends. CDR3 coding DNA: TGTGCCAGCCTGGCAGGGATGAGTAGCTCTGGAAACACCATATATTTT. Translated: CASLAGMSSSGNTIYF.

This clonotype came up many times. The J gene is TRBJ2-1, the V gene TRBV7-3; D perhaps matches TRBD2 (6 bases). This CDR3 is 15 amino acids long. The V and J ends lost 5 bases and 3 bases respectively, with 14 bases between them. Germline V gene data show CDR1 as SGHTA and CDR2 as FQGTGA. CDR3 protein: CASSPSGVGYNEQFF. CDR3 in DNA: TGTGCCAGCAGCCCCTCGGGGGTTGGCTACAATGAGCAGTTCTTC.

A note on this clonotype: Being one base from a much bigger clone, this may be a read error. The V call is TRBV12-3 or TRBV12-4, the J call TRBJ2-7; D is possibly TRBD1 (6 bases). The CDR3 has 15 residues. CDR3 DNA: TGTGTCAGCAGTTTAACTCTCCATCCACAGGGCGAGCAGTACTTC. Protein: CVSSLTLHPQGEQYF.

This clonotype was counted ten times or more. The chain is built from TRBV6-1 and TRBJ2-5; D is unclear. CDR3 size: 14 residues. Trimming stripped 4 bases from V and 5 bases from J, with 14 bases between. Germline loops: CDR1 MNHNS, CDR2 SASEGT. CDR3 region: CASSGSWVWETQYF. Here the CDR3 DNA reads TGTGCCAGCAGTGGTTCCTGGGTTTGGGAGACCCAGTACTTC.

The V call is TRBV5-5, the J call TRBJ1-4, with D perhaps matching TRBD1 (6 bases). Germline V CDR1 and CDR2: SGHKS, YYEKEE (reference sequence). V was cut by 4 bases and J by 6 bases, with 10 bases left in between. The CDR3 spans 13 residues. CDR3 in DNA: TGTGCCAGCAGCAGACGACAGGATGAAAAACTGTTTTTT. Its translation: CASSRRQDEKLFF.

This clonotype was observed at least ten times. The genes are TRBV3-1 and TRBJ2-3; D call uncertain. The germline V and J ends were trimmed by 4 bases and 3 bases, with 8 bases remaining between them. CDR1 and CDR2 from the germline V gene are LGHDT and YNNKEL (reference sequence). This CDR3 comprises 13 residues. CDR3 DNA sequence: TGTGCCAGCAGCCCGACGGGTACAGATACGCAGTATTTT. Encoded protein: CASSPTGTDTQYF.

This clonotype was recorded many times. The chain combines TRBV20-1 with TRBJ1-1; D is unclear. CDR1 and CDR2 from the germline V gene are DFQATT and SNEGSKA (reference sequence). CDR3 length equals 13 residues. Between the trimmed V and J ends, which lost 2 bases and 1 base, there was a span of 8 bases. CDR3 DNA sequence: TGCAGTGCTAGACAGAATCCGAACACTGAAGCTTTCTTT. Translated: CSARQNPNTEAFF.

In this sample, this clonotype turned up many times. This sequence joins TRBV6-2 or TRBV6-3 and TRBJ1-2; D possibly corresponds to TRBD1 (6 bases). Trimming removed 4 bases at V and 4 bases at J, with 13 bases between. The CDR3 is made up of 14 amino acids. Germline assignment: CDR1 MNHEY and CDR2 SVGEGT. Written as DNA, the CDR3 is TGTGCCAGCAGTTTTCGGGGACAAATCTATGGCTACACCTTC. Translating gives CASSFRGQIYGYTF.